This TCR beta chain appears in the sequencing data of a study of human T cells and chemical hapten exposure. About the research overall: Sensitization employed 2% DPC on approximately 2 cm by approximately 2 cm of upper inner arm skin.

On this clonotype: The antigen is not known.

Study-wide results and caveats: In the PT1 data, expanded TCR counts showed a positive correlation with patch test score.

Regarding time point: patch test 1, 2 weeks after DPC sensitization. Treatment here: therapeutic diphenylcyclopropenone sensitization with weekly scalp DPC. Each CDR3 protein gets one entry after TCRdb re-called the RACE reads with MiXCR. Found here are 350,000 or so distinct CDR3 sequences, approximately 6.3% of them singletons; the top ten hold less than 10%. J gave up 5 bases and V 4 bases, and 6 bases lay outside the gene matches. Per the germline V gene, CDR1 is KGHSH and CDR2 is LQKENI. The CDR3 has 14 amino acids. The TCR comes from a woman under 30 with alopecia areata. Some clones in this sample may be carry-over from other donors' samples. The sample here was whole blood, taken in connection with sensitization to the hapten diphenylcyclopropenone (DPC). The V gene is TRBV18, the J gene TRBJ1-1; 8 nucleotides line up with TRBD1. The CDR3 here is CASSRDRGVTEAFF. DNA for the CDR3: TGTGCCAGCTCACGCGACAGGGGAGTTACTGAAGCTTTCTTT.